This T cell receptor (beta chain) is drawn from a study of blood T cell repertoires in COVID-19. Study overall: Some COVID-19 samples were acute and others convalescent; all came from the United States, Italy and Spain. The analysed material was cDNA or gDNA that came from T cells, B-cell-depleted T cells, or PBMCs.

The CDR3 extends over 15 amino acids. The ends lost 3 bases at V and 5 bases at J; junction bases unmatched: 4. The V gene's germline CDR1 is LNHDA and CDR2 SQIVND (reference sequence). Per the authors' pipeline: Amplifying reference gene primers gave estimates of nucleated cell counts. The repertoire was sequenced with immunoSEQ multiplex PCR; TCRdb's copy has only in-frame clones and lacks some. Clonal size and the V and J genes are those of that table, whereas D and trimming came from the DNA. This table holds some 200,000 clones, almost 80% found once. Regarding this clone: The same CDR3 also results from other DNA sequences found in this sample.

The specimen sequenced was peripheral blood. The receptor was isolated from a woman in her sixties or seventies with acute or convalescent COVID-19. The V call is TRBV19, the J call TRBJ2-2; 9 bases are shared with TRBD2. As DNA, the CDR3 is TGTGCCAGTAGTATTGGGCTAGCGGGGACCGGGGAGCTGTTTTTT. It specifies CASSIGLAGTGELFF.